This T cell receptor beta chain was retrieved from a study of shared T cell receptors in the human thymus. The data were produced by immunoSEQ multiplex PCR, yet TCRdb's version contains in-frame clones alone and is incomplete. In the table there are roughly 660,000 clones, over 75% of which are singletons. The CDR3 contains 19 residues. Trimming took 0 bases from V and 2 from J; bases not matched to a gene: 14. CDR1 is SGHDT, CDR2 YYEEEE, per germline. These same data were also listed under a study on human thymus T cells. That investigation notes: Unrelated people showed highly overlapping thymic repertoires, related research reported.

The specimen sequenced was thymocytes. The chain carries TRBV5-6 and TRBJ2-7; 10 bases are a match to TRBD2. The TCR originated in a boy younger than two with a congenital heart defect. The CDR3 spells CASSLDRTSGPPSTYEQYF. CDR3 nucleotide sequence: TGTGCCAGCAGCTTGGATAGGACTAGCGGCCCACCCTCAACCTACGAGCAGTACTTC.